A single T cell receptor (beta chain) is shown here with its context. The data are from a study of blood T cell repertoires in COVID-19. Study at large: Whether acute or convalescent, the COVID-19 samples came from the United States, Italy and Spain. Sources were T cells, B-cell-depleted T cells, or PBMCs; the material itself was cDNA or gDNA.

This CDR3 is built from 14 residues. The germline V and J ends were trimmed by 3 bases and 0 bases, with 6 bases remaining between them. The germline gives CDR1 LNHDA, CDR2 SQIVND (reference sequence). Sequenced by immunoSEQ multiplex PCR; TCRdb stores in-frame clones only, minus some. The table lists approximately 460,000 clones, 89% of them singletons. Seattle-derived patients entered the study during active infection and were followed longitudinally. This receptor was obtained from a man aged 18 to 35 with COVID-19, enrolled during active disease. The source material was peripheral blood. J is TRBJ1-5 and V is TRBV19, with unresolved D. The CDR3 sequence is CASSIGDSNQPQHF. The CDR3 coding sequence is TGTGCCAGTAGTATCGGGGATAGCAATCAGCCCCAGCATTTT.